The next 14 T cell receptor beta chains were all read from a single sample in a study of T cell repertoires in cytomegalovirus infection. Via MiXCR, TCRdb re-called the reads, giving one row per CDR3 protein. The sample holds some 500,000 distinct CDR3 sequences; roughly 42% are singletons and the top ten take 48%. No antigen has been identified for these receptors. The input for sequencing was cultured PBMCs, taken from culture after CMV antigen stimulation. Receptors originate from a human donor in good health (CMV status not recorded). Some clones in this sample may be carry-over from other donors' samples.

V usage is TRBV14 and J usage is TRBJ2-1; no clear D. Germline V gene data show CDR1 as SGHDN and CDR2 as FVKESK. The V end was cut by 2 bases, the J end by 6 bases, with 8 bases between. The CDR3 contains 13 residues. DNA for the CDR3: TGTGCCAGCAGCCAAAGGTATTTCAATGAGCAGTTCTTC. Its protein product is CASSQRYFNEQFF.

The chain is built from TRBV6-2 or TRBV6-3 and TRBJ2-1; D tentatively fits TRBD1 or TRBD2 (6 bases each). With 0 bases removed from V and 5 bases from J, the gap between germline ends came to 17 bases. This CDR3 region has 17 residues. Germline CDR1 reads MNHEY; CDR2 reads SVGEGT. DNA of the CDR3: TGTGCCAGCAGTTACTCGGCCGGGGGCTTCAGGAACAATGAGCAGTTCTTC. It translates to CASSYSAGGFRNNEQFF.

This clonotype was picked up a small number of times. The J gene is TRBJ2-7, the V gene TRBV6-1; D gene unclear. CDR3 size: 14 residues. Germline CDR1 reads MNHNS; CDR2 reads SASEGT. V lost 8 bases to trimming and J lost 2 bases, with 16 bases between them. For the CDR3, the DNA is TGTGCCAGCGCCGTAGTGGGCCCCCCCTACGAGCAGTACTTC. As protein: CASAVVGPPYEQYF.

The V gene is TRBV5-6, the J gene TRBJ2-7; 7 bases line up with TRBD2. Germline loops: CDR1 SGHDT, CDR2 YYEEEE. V shed 2 bases, J shed 5 bases, and the junction held 19 bases outside the gene matches. The CDR3 has 18 amino acids. CDR3 DNA sequence: TGTGCCAGCAGCTTAGCCCCGCCGTGGGCGGGAGAAAGGAACGAGCAGTACTTC. It specifies CASSLAPPWAGERNEQYF.

This clonotype was found many times. The rearrangement uses TRBV7-8 and TRBJ2-1; 12 nucleotides align to TRBD2. The germline V gene encodes CDR1 SGHVS and CDR2 FQNEAQ. The CDR3 loop spans 16 amino acids. The V gene end was trimmed by 4 bases and the J gene end by 4 bases; junction bases not matched to a gene: 5. CDR3: CASSSRTSGAYNEQFF. The CDR3 nucleotides are TGTGCCAGCAGCTCCCGGACTAGCGGGGCATACAATGAGCAGTTCTTC.

The V call is TRBV20-1, the J call TRBJ1-5, with D perhaps matching TRBD1 (6 bases). The germline V gene encodes CDR1 DFQATT and CDR2 SNEGSKA (reference sequence). Trimming removed 2 bases from V and 6 bases from J, with 14 bases in between. The CDR3 length is 14 residues. CDR3 loop: CSARSIGGVQPQHF. The CDR3 DNA follows: TGCAGTGCTAGAAGTATAGGGGGAGTTCAGCCCCAGCATTTT.

V is TRBV12-3 or TRBV12-4 and J is TRBJ1-3, with D unclear. The V end lost 7 bases, the J end lost 3 bases, and 16 bases lay between the germline ends. The CDR3 totals 15 residues. In nucleotides, the CDR3 is TGTGCCAGCACCCCAATAGGGTCAGGTGGAAACACCATATATTTT. This translates into CASTPIGSGGNTIYF.

The V gene is TRBV12-3 or TRBV12-4, the J gene TRBJ2-7, with 10 bases matching TRBD2. After removal of 4 bases from V and 7 bases from J, the junction contained 10 bases not matched to a gene. The CDR3 consists of 15 residues. CDR3 in amino acids: CASSSRLAGPREQYF. The DNA for the CDR3 is TGTGCCAGCAGTTCACGACTAGCGGGTCCCCGGGAGCAGTACTTC.

The gene calls are TRBV11-2 and TRBJ1-1; D is uncertain. Trimming removed 0 bases from V and 4 bases from J, with 9 bases in between. This CDR3 comprises 14 residues. CDR1 is SGHAT and CDR2 is FQNNGV in the germline V gene. CDR3 nucleotide sequence: TGTGCCAGCAGCTTAGATGCAGTGAGCACTGAAGCTTTCTTT. Its protein is CASSLDAVSTEAFF.

This chain uses TRBV4-1 with TRBJ2-2, with 15 bases that match TRBD2. Germline lookup yields CDR1 MGHRA and CDR2 YSYEKL. The CDR3 contains 17 residues. The J segment lost 4 bases and the V segment lost 5 bases, leaving 5 bases of the junction unmatched. The CDR3 is CASSFPGLAGGTGELFF. The CDR3 DNA sequence: TGCGCCAGCAGCTTTCCGGGACTAGCGGGAGGCACCGGGGAGCTGTTTTTT.

Concerning this clonotype: A much more abundant neighbour one base away suggests this may be a read error. CDR3 sequence (DNA): TGTGCCAGCAGCTCCCGGCGGGGCCAAGAGACCCAGTACTTC. This gives the protein CASSSRRGQETQYF. The rearrangement joins TRBV5-3 to TRBJ2-5; the D gene is possibly TRBD2 (6 bases). TRBV5-3 is treated as an ORF (open reading frame) with a function not yet certain. The CDR3 has 14 amino acids.

The chain joins TRBV10-3 to TRBJ2-3; 11 bases match TRBD2. The junction had 7 bases not matched to a gene; V was cut back by 4 bases and J by 4 bases. CDR3 size: 16 residues. CDR1 is ENHRY and CDR2 is SYGVKD in the germline V gene. This CDR3 is CAISAHSGGAPDTQYF. CDR3 sequence (DNA): TGTGCCATCAGTGCGCATAGCGGGGGGGCCCCAGATACGCAGTATTTT.

The chain links TRBV6-5 to TRBJ2-1, with D hard to call. CDR3 length: 13 amino acids. Trimming shortened V by 0 bases and J by 4 bases, and 4 bases separated the two germline ends. Germline V CDR1 and CDR2: MNHEY, SVGAGI. The DNA of the CDR3 is TGTGCCAGCAGTTACTCGACTTACAATGAGCAGTTCTTC. Its translation: CASSYSTYNEQFF.

The gene calls are TRBV6-1 and TRBJ2-7; D is possibly TRBD1 (6 bases). The CDR3 spans 18 residues. Trimming stripped 5 bases from V and 0 bases from J, with 23 bases between. Germline V gene sequence: CDR1 MNHNS, CDR2 SASEGT. CDR3 loop: CASSPPSSLRGSSYEQYF. CDR3 in DNA: TGTGCCAGCAGTCCTCCATCAAGTCTCAGGGGAAGCTCCTACGAGCAGTACTTC.